This T cell receptor beta chain was documented in a study of cytomegalovirus exposure and HLA in healthy donors. Overall study results and limits: Whilst most TCR sequences proved rare, a subset of public TCRs occurred across many donors. In a later analysis, specific HLA alleles were associated with 15,000 to 20,000 TCR beta sequences at a 0.05 false discovery rate.

A word on this clone: Its antigen is not identified.

Use of 60 Vbeta and 13 Jbeta primers characterized the PCR. Profiled with immunoSEQ multiplex PCR; TCRdb holds only in-frame clones, not every one. This sample contains 65,000 to 95,000 clones. V was clipped by 3 bases and J by 2 bases, with 13 bases between them. This CDR3 has 15 amino acids. Germline CDR1 reads SEHNR; CDR2 reads FQNEAQ (reference sequence). The TCR comes from a woman aged 60-75 years in good health and CMV-seronegative. The chain combines TRBV7-9 with TRBJ1-1; D might be TRBD1 (5 bases). The sample comprised PBMCs. The CDR3 nucleotides read TGTGCCAGCAGCTTTTACGTTGACAGCAACACTGAAGCTTTCTTT. It encodes CASSFYVDSNTEAFF.